This TCR beta chain is from a study of CD8 T cells in Susac syndrome. cDNA came from roughly 0.53 to 1 ug RNA primed by random hexamers. immunoSEQ multiplex PCR amplified TCR beta CDR3 across 54 Vbeta, 13 Jbeta. TCRdb re-called the immunoSEQ multiplex PCR reads with MiXCR, one entry per CDR3 protein. This table holds 90,000 to 150,000 distinct CDR3 sequences, around 92% found once. V was shortened by 5 bases and J by 7 bases, with 8 bases between the two germline ends. This CDR3 has 12 amino acids. Germline V gene data show CDR1 as PRHDT and CDR2 as FYEKMQ (reference sequence). This receptor was obtained from a human donor in good health. The chain employs TRBV13 and TRBJ2-2; a weak D match, TRBD1 (6 bases). Sequenced: CD8+ T cells from PBMCs. The CDR3 is CASSAQGGELFF. CDR3 coding DNA: TGTGCCAGCAGCGCACAGGGCGGGGAGCTGTTTTTT.